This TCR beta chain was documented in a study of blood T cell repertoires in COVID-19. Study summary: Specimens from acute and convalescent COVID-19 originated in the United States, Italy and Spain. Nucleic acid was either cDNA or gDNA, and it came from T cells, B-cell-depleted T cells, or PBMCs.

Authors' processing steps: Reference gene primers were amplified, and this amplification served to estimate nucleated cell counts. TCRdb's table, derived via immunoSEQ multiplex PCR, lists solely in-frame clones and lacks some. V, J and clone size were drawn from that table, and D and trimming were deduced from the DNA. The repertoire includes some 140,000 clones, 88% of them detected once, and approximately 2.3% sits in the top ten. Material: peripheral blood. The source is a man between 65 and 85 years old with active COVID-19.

The CDR3 reads CSVILAGGPQTQYF. The CDR3 region has the DNA TGCAGCGTTATACTAGCGGGAGGGCCTCAGACCCAGTACTTC. The rearrangement links TRBV29-1 to TRBJ2-5; 13 nucleotides line up with TRBD2. V trimming: 5 bases; J trimming: 6 bases; junction bases outside the gene matches: 6. The germline gives CDR1 SQVTM, CDR2 ANQGSEA. This CDR3 is 14 amino acids long.